This T cell receptor beta chain emerged from a study of OX40 agonist ivuxolimab in advanced cancers. Study-level results: CD8+ T cells (on average) carried more expanded clones than CD4+ T cells.

As regards this clone: The antigen remains unidentified.

The table came from immunoSEQ multiplex PCR; TCRdb's copy has only in-frame clones and leaves some out. This table holds approximately 17,000 clones, about 80% found once. Germline V gene lookup returns CDR1 SGHTS and CDR2 YDEGEE. V shed 3 bases, J shed 4 bases, and the junction held 9 bases outside the gene matches. The CDR3 consists of 15 residues. Sequences were derived from CD4+ or CD8+ T cells sorted from blood, sampled in a trial of the OX40 agonist ivuxolimab. The clonotype was recovered from an adult with an advanced solid tumor such as melanoma, head and neck, liver or kidney cancer. The J gene is TRBJ2-7, the V gene TRBV5-8; TRBD1 matches 8 bases. Here the CDR3 DNA reads TGTGCCAGCAGCTCCGCTACAGGGGGGAGATACGAGCAGTACTTC. Translating it yields CASSSATGGRYEQYF. Based on the CDR3 plus reference TRBV5-8 and TRBJ2-7, the full variable domain is EAGVTQSPTHLIKTRGQQATLRCSPISGHTSVYWYQQALGLGLQFLLWYDEGEERNRGNFPPRFSGRQFPNYSSELNVNALELEDSALYLCASSSATGGRYEQYFGPGTRLTVT.